Each of the 14 T cell receptor beta chains below was sequenced from the same sample in a study of cytomegalovirus exposure and HLA in healthy donors (dated by TCRdb to 2016 to 2017). The receptor library was made with the immunoSEQ multiplex PCR assay. A mixture of 60 forward primers for TCR Vbeta segments and 13 reverse primers for TCR Jbeta segments was used in the multiplex PCR. TCRdb's version of the immuneACCESS table is confined to in-frame rearrangements and falls short of the full clone set. An unresolved V gene accounts for under half of the shortfall where checked; the remainder is of unknown origin. A total of 200,000 to 250,000 clones appear in this sample, approximately 80% of them only once. The ten largest clonotypes hold 3.5% to 4% of the sample. The sample comprised PBMCs. Receptor source: a male donor in good health and CMV-seronegative.

This rearrangement joins TRBV30 to TRBJ2-7; 10 bases line up with TRBD1. V shed 3 bases and J 0 bases; nucleotides not matched to a gene: 2. Germline CDR1 and CDR2: GTSNPN and SVGIG (reference sequence). The CDR3 loop spans 14 amino acids. The CDR3 spells CAWRRTGGSYEQYF. The CDR3 DNA is TGTGCCTGGAGAAGGACAGGGGGCTCCTACGAGCAGTACTTC.

Comments on this clone: Other DNA sequences in the sample encode the same CDR3. The chain recombines TRBV5-5 with TRBJ1-3, with D maybe TRBD1 (6 bases). This CDR3 region has 16 residues. The germline CDR1 and CDR2 sequences are SGHKS and YYEKEE (reference sequence). Trimming pared 5 bases from V and 2 bases from J, leaving 17 bases between. CDR3 region: CASSLTTGFAGNTIYF. CDR3 nucleotide sequence: TGTGCCAGCAGTCTGACCACAGGGTTTGCTGGAAACACCATATATTTT.

V usage is TRBV14 and J usage is TRBJ2-7; tentative D call: TRBD2 (5 bases). V was trimmed by 3 bases and J by 3 bases, leaving 15 bases between them. CDR1 is SGHDN and CDR2 is FVKESK in the germline V gene. The CDR3 spans 15 residues. The CDR3 spells CASSQYRGKNYEQYF. As DNA, the CDR3 is TGTGCCAGCAGCCAGTACCGGGGAAAGAACTACGAGCAGTACTTC.

The rearrangement joins TRBV7-3 to TRBJ1-5; TRBD1 agrees at 7 bases. CDR3 length: 17 amino acids. The germline V gene encodes CDR1 SGHTA and CDR2 FQGTGA. Unmatched junction bases numbered 13, after V lost 5 bases and J lost 3 bases. The CDR3 here is CASSNPGTAGSNQPQHF. The CDR3 region has the DNA TGTGCCAGCAGCAACCCCGGGACAGCCGGATCCAATCAGCCCCAGCATTTT.

V is TRBV6-1 and J is TRBJ2-3, with TRBD1 matching 7 bases. The CDR3 loop spans 16 amino acids. CDR1 MNHNS and CDR2 SASEGT come from the germline V gene. Losses at the gene ends were 0 bases for V and 0 bases for J; bases not matched to a gene: 3. This chain's CDR3 is CASSEAGQLSTDTQYF. CDR3 nucleotides: TGTGCCAGCAGTGAAGCGGGACAGTTAAGCACAGATACGCAGTATTTT.

The count of this clone is one. CDR3 sequence (DNA): TGTGCCAGCAGCGGGGGACAGACGAGCTCTGGAAACACCATATATTTT. This codes for CASSGGQTSSGNTIYF. The J gene is TRBJ1-3, the V gene TRBV5-5; 7 positions match TRBD1. The length of the CDR3 is 16 residues. The ends lost 4 bases at V and 0 bases at J; junction bases unmatched: 7. Germline CDR1 reads SGHKS; CDR2 reads YYEKEE (reference sequence).

The chain employs TRBV18 and TRBJ2-3; D might be TRBD1 (6 bases). The ends were cut back, 6 bases at V and 2 bases at J, with 9 bases in the middle. The germline gives CDR1 KGHSH, CDR2 LQKENI. The CDR3 has 13 residues. The CDR3 protein is CASSRTDTDTQYF. As DNA, the CDR3 is TGTGCCAGCTCGCGGACAGACACAGATACGCAGTATTTT.

CDR3: CASSGDRLEQYF. For the CDR3, the DNA is TGTGCCAGCAGTGGCGACAGGCTCGAGCAGTACTTC. The chain uses TRBV2 and TRBJ2-7; D is possibly TRBD1 (6 bases). V shed 4 bases and J shed 6 bases, with 10 bases lying between them. The CDR3 has 12 residues. CDR1 is SNHLY, CDR2 FYNNEI, per germline. The entire variable domain, with the rest obtained from reference TRBV2 and TRBJ2-7, is as follows: EPEVTQTPSHQVTQMGQEVILRCVPISNHLYFYWYRQILGQKVEFLVSFYNNEISEKSEIFDDQFSVERPDGSNFTLKIRSTKLEDSAMYFCASSGDRLEQYFGPGTRLTVT.

This clone was picked up one time. The rearrangement links TRBV29-1 to TRBJ2-5; 13 bases are shared with TRBD2. The V and J ends lost 4 bases and 4 bases, in that order; junction bases with no gene match: 6. The CDR3 has 15 amino acids. Germline CDR1 SQVTM, CDR2 ANQGSEA. The CDR3 loop is CSVVGLAGSGETQYF. The CDR3 coding sequence is TGCAGCGTTGTGGGACTAGCGGGATCCGGAGAGACCCAGTACTTC.

J is TRBJ2-5 and V is TRBV7-9; 8 bases fit TRBD2. The CDR3 covers 18 residues. The germline CDR1 and CDR2 sequences are SEHNR and FQNEAQ (reference sequence). With 4 bases clipped from V and 1 base from J, the junction kept 14 bases outside the gene matches. CDR3 sequence reads: CASSSRTLLAEIQETQYF. DNA of the CDR3: TGTGCCAGCAGCTCAAGGACCCTACTAGCGGAAATCCAAGAGACCCAGTACTTC. Complete variable domain (other parts from reference TRBV7-9 and TRBJ2-5): DTGVSQNPRHKITKRGQNVTFRCDPISEHNRLYWYRQTLGQGPEFLTYFQNEAQLEKSRLLSDRFSAERPKGSFSTLEIQRTEQGDSAMYLCASSSRTLLAEIQETQYFGPGTRLLVL.

CDR3 bases: TGCAGCGTTGAACTCCGGGACAGAAATGAAAAACTGTTTTTT. Translating it yields CSVELRDRNEKLFF. The chain employs TRBV29-1 and TRBJ1-4; 7 bases are a match to TRBD1. CDR1 SQVTM and CDR2 ANQGSEA come from the germline V gene. V shed 2 bases and J 5 bases; nucleotides not matched to a gene: 5. The CDR3 spans 14 residues.

The genes are TRBV2 and TRBJ1-5; D remains unclear. Germline assignment: CDR1 SNHLY and CDR2 FYNNEI. The CDR3 consists of 14 residues. V gave up 5 bases and J gave up 2 bases, with 10 bases separating them. The CDR3 DNA follows: TGTGCCAGCAGTAGTAACGGGGGCAATCAGCCCCAGCATTTT. Translated, it gives CASSSNGGNQPQHF.

About this clone: The junction departs from germline at one end; a sequencing error may be responsible. The chain links TRBV7-9 to TRBJ2-5; D is ambiguous. The CDR3 extends over 17 amino acids. Germline CDR1 and CDR2: SEHNR and FQNEAQ (reference sequence). CDR3 protein: CSSSLEVRVTDQETQYF. The CDR3 coding sequence is TGTTCCAGCAGCTTAGAGGTCCGGGTAACGGACCAAGAGACCCAGTACTTC.

The CDR3 DNA is TGTGCCAGCAGCTGGGCAGGGAAACCCTACGAGCAGTACTTC. Protein: CASSWAGKPYEQYF. V usage is TRBV13 and J usage is TRBJ2-7; weak D call: TRBD1 (5 bases). V gave up 4 bases and J gave up 2 bases, with 12 bases separating them. The CDR3 is 14 amino acids. The germline CDR1 and CDR2 sequences are PRHDT and FYEKMQ (reference sequence).